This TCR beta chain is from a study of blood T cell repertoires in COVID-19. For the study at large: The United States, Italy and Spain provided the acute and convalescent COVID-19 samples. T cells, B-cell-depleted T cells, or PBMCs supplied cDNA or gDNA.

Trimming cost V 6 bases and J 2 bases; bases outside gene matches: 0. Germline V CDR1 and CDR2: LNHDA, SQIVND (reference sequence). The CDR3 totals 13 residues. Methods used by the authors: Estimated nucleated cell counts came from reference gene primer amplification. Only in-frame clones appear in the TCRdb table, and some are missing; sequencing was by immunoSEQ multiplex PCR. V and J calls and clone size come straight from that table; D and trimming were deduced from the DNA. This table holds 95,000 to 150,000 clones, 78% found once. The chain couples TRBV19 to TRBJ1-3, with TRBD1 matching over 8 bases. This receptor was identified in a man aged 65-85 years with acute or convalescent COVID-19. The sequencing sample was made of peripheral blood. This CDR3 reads CASRQGAGNTIYF. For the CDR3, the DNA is TGTGCCAGTAGACAGGGGGCTGGAAACACCATATATTTT. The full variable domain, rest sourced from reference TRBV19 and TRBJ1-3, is DGGITQSPKYLFRKEGQNVTLSCEQNLNHDAMYWYRQDPGQGLRLIYYSQIVNDFQKGDIAEGYSVSREKKESFPLTVTSAQKNPTAFYLCASRQGAGNTIYFGEGSWLTVV.